The 28 T cell receptor beta chains in this list originate from one sample, sequenced in a study of cytomegalovirus exposure and HLA in healthy donors (dated by TCRdb to the late 2010s). Receptors were amplified or captured by the immunoSEQ multiplex PCR assay. The multiplex PCR relied on a mix of 60 forward primers for TCR Vbeta segments and 13 reverse primers for TCR Jbeta segments. The table was pulled from immuneACCESS by TCRdb, which kept in-frame rearrangements only. Such tables lose some clones; where checked, under half of the loss comes from unresolved V genes, and the rest has no known cause. A total of over 110,000 clones appear in this sample, 70% to 80% of them only once. The ten top clones hold about 6.8% of the sample. Sequenced input: PBMCs. Receptor source: a woman aged 40 to 49 in good health and CMV-seropositive.

This clone was seen more than once but under ten times. The J gene is TRBJ2-7, the V gene TRBV19; weak D call: TRBD2 (6 bases). V shed 5 bases and J shed 5 bases, with 13 bases lying between them. This CDR3 comprises 13 residues. In germline, CDR1 is LNHDA, CDR2 SQIVND (reference sequence). The CDR3: CASSVVGGDEQYF. The CDR3, as DNA: TGTGCCAGTAGTGTCGTGGGGGGAGACGAGCAGTACTTC.

The chain is built from TRBV19 and TRBJ1-1; D possibly corresponds to TRBD1 (6 bases). The CDR3 is 12 amino acids. Germline V gene sequence: CDR1 LNHDA, CDR2 SQIVND (reference sequence). V lost 4 bases, J lost 7 bases, and 10 bases lay in between. CDR3 region: CASSTGAVEAFF. The DNA of the CDR3 is TGTGCCAGTAGTACAGGGGCGGTTGAAGCTTTCTTT.

The chain employs TRBV7-8 and TRBJ2-5; TRBD2 aligns across 11 bases. Germline V gene sequence: CDR1 SGHVS, CDR2 FQNEAQ. The CDR3 consists of 14 residues. Trimming at V came to 4 bases and at J to 3 bases, leaving 1 base not matched to a gene. The CDR3 bases are TGTGCCAGCAGCTGGGGACTAGCGGAAGAGACCCAGTACTTC. It specifies CASSWGLAEETQYF. The entire variable domain, with the rest obtained from reference TRBV7-8 and TRBJ2-5, is as follows: GAGVSQSPRYKVAKRGQDVALRCDPISGHVSLFWYQQALGQGPEFLTYFQNEAQLDKSGLPSDRFFAERPEGSVSTLKIQRTQQEDSAVYLCASSWGLAEETQYFGPGTRLLVL.

This chain uses TRBV11-2 with TRBJ2-7; D might be TRBD1 (5 bases). Trimming shortened V by 2 bases and J by 0 bases, and 14 bases separated the two germline ends. Germline CDR1 and CDR2: SGHAT and FQNNGV. The CDR3 extends over 16 amino acids. CDR3 amino acids: CASSLFQGHGSYEQYF. The CDR3 nucleotides are TGTGCCAGCAGCTTATTTCAAGGACACGGCTCCTACGAGCAGTACTTC.

The chain links TRBV28 to TRBJ1-1; 7 nucleotides match TRBD1. V trimming: 3 bases; J trimming: 11 bases; junction bases outside the gene matches: 6. CDR1 and CDR2 (germline): MDHEN, SYDVKM. The CDR3 covers 12 residues. The CDR3 DNA reads TGTGCCAGCAGTTTGGAGGGGGCAACGGCTTTCTTT. Residues: CASSLEGATAFF.

J is TRBJ2-3 and V is TRBV27; no reliable D call. CDR1 is MNHEY, CDR2 SMNVEV, per germline (reference sequence). The CDR3 has 12 amino acids. The ends were cut back, 7 bases at V and 2 bases at J, with 7 bases in the middle. This CDR3 is CASKANTDTQYF. CDR3 coding DNA: TGTGCCAGCAAAGCGAACACAGATACGCAGTATTTT.

The chain joins TRBV28 to TRBJ2-1; 15 bases are shared with TRBD2. The CDR3 has 18 amino acids. With 6 bases clipped from V and 4 bases from J, the junction kept 10 bases outside the gene matches. The germline V gene encodes CDR1 MDHEN and CDR2 SYDVKM. This CDR3 reads CASSATGLAGGPYNEQFF. Here the CDR3 DNA reads TGTGCCAGCAGCGCAACCGGACTAGCGGGAGGGCCTTACAATGAGCAGTTCTTC. Based on the CDR3 plus reference TRBV28 and TRBJ2-1, the full variable domain is DVKVTQSSRYLVKRTGEKVFLECVQDMDHENMFWYRQDPGLGLRLIYFSYDVKMKEKGDIPEGYSVSREKKERFSLILESASTNQTSMYLCASSATGLAGGPYNEQFFGPGTRLTVL.

This sequence joins TRBV5-1 and TRBJ2-1; D is possibly TRBD1 (6 bases). V was cut by 4 bases and J by 8 bases, with 22 bases left in between. Per germline, CDR1 SGHRS and CDR2 YFSETQ. This CDR3 spans 16 amino acids. The CDR3 is CASSRGTDVAIDEQFF. In DNA form, the CDR3 reads TGCGCCAGCAGCAGGGGGACGGATGTCGCTATAGATGAGCAGTTCTTC.

This clone came up a few times. The genes are TRBV28 and TRBJ2-5; 7 bases agree with TRBD1. The CDR3 length is 14 residues. Germline assignment: CDR1 MDHEN and CDR2 SYDVKM. The ends lost 7 bases at V and 7 bases at J; junction bases unmatched: 12. In DNA form, the CDR3 reads TGTGCCAGCACCCCCCCGGACAGGACGGGGACCCAGTACTTC. Translating gives CASTPPDRTGTQYF. Full variable domain (missing parts from reference TRBV28 and TRBJ2-5): DVKVTQSSRYLVKRTGEKVFLECVQDMDHENMFWYRQDPGLGLRLIYFSYDVKMKEKGDIPEGYSVSREKKERFSLILESASTNQTSMYLCASTPPDRTGTQYFGPGTRLLVL.

The CDR3 DNA sequence: TGTGCCAGCAGCCCCCGGACTAGCGGGAGGTCATACGAGCAGTACTTC. This codes for CASSPRTSGRSYEQYF. This sequence joins TRBV11-3 and TRBJ2-7, with TRBD2 matching 14 bases. CDR1 is SGHNT, CDR2 YENEEA, per germline. J gave up 4 bases and V 5 bases, and 7 bases lay outside the gene matches. The CDR3 is 16 residues long.

CDR3 nucleotides: TGTGCCAGCAGCTCACAACAAGGGACTTCCTACGAGCAGTACTTC. Amino acids: CASSSQQGTSYEQYF. This chain connects TRBV9 to TRBJ2-7, with TRBD2 as a possible D gene (6 bases). Germline assignment: CDR1 SGDLS and CDR2 YYNGEE. The CDR3 contains 15 residues. V lost 4 bases and J 1 base, leaving 15 bases between the germline ends.

The chain employs TRBV5-6 and TRBJ2-7; D is unclear. Germline CDR1 SGHDT, CDR2 YYEEEE. This CDR3 has 12 residues. Trimming took off 0 bases at V and 6 bases at J, with 7 bases between the two ends. The CDR3, as DNA: TGTGCCAGCAGCTTGGGGTGGAGCGAGCAGTACTTC. As protein: CASSLGWSEQYF.

The rearrangement links TRBV4-1 to TRBJ1-4; tentative D call: TRBD1 (6 bases). Germline V gives CDR1 MGHRA, CDR2 YSYEKL. The CDR3 contains 17 residues. V was pared by 1 base and J by 7 bases, with 19 bases between. CDR3 sequence: CASSQGAGGGVCEKLFF. The CDR3 DNA reads as TGCGCCAGCAGCCAAGGGGCGGGGGGGGGCGTTTGTGAAAAACTGTTTTTT.

The chain has TRBV19 and TRBJ2-2; possible D gene TRBD1, 6 bases. Germline CDR1 and CDR2: LNHDA and SQIVND (reference sequence). The CDR3 length is 14 residues. V was pared by 5 bases and J by 6 bases, with 13 bases between. The CDR3 region is CASSPDRLSGELFF. Here the CDR3 DNA reads TGTGCCAGTAGTCCAGACAGGTTATCCGGGGAGCTGTTTTTT.

The rearrangement links TRBV19 to TRBJ2-5; D gene unclear. Germline assignment: CDR1 LNHDA and CDR2 SQIVND (reference sequence). The CDR3 has 14 amino acids. Trimming pared 3 bases from V and 2 bases from J, leaving 10 bases between. The CDR3 reads CASSIGTDQETQYF. The CDR3 DNA follows: TGTGCCAGTAGTATTGGCACAGATCAAGAGACCCAGTACTTC. The whole variable domain, remainder taken from reference TRBV19 and TRBJ2-5, is DGGITQSPKYLFRKEGQNVTLSCEQNLNHDAMYWYRQDPGQGLRLIYYSQIVNDFQKGDIAEGYSVSREKKESFPLTVTSAQKNPTAFYLCASSIGTDQETQYFGPGTRLLVL.

The rearrangement joins TRBV2 to TRBJ2-6; TRBD2 matches 14 bases. Trimming took 6 bases from V and 1 from J; bases not matched to a gene: 8. CDR1 and CDR2 from the germline V gene are SNHLY and FYNNEI. This CDR3 is built from 19 residues. CDR3: CASRPTTSGRASGANVLTF. CDR3 nucleotide sequence: TGTGCCAGCAGGCCCACGACTAGCGGGAGGGCTTCTGGGGCCAACGTCCTGACTTTC.

The chain combines TRBV14 with TRBJ2-5; no clear D. The DNA end is more similar to TRBJ2-7, so the J call may be wrong. Looked up from germline, CDR1 is SGHDN and CDR2 is FVKESK. The CDR3 contains 16 residues. CDR3 residues: CASSSMTSRGAHEQYF. The CDR3 nucleotides read TGTGCCAGCAGCTCGATGACTTCGCGAGGAGCCCACGAGCAGTACTTC.

Only one count was recorded for this clone. The chain is built from TRBV27 and TRBJ1-2, with 8 bases fitting TRBD1. CDR1 and CDR2 from the germline V gene are MNHEY and SMNVEV (reference sequence). This CDR3 has 13 amino acids. J gave up 8 bases and V 3 bases, and 5 bases lay outside the gene matches. The CDR3 DNA follows: TGTGCCAGCAGTTTGACAGGGGTAAACGGCTACACCTTC. Its protein is CASSLTGVNGYTF.

V is TRBV11-2 and J is TRBJ2-5, with 8 bases matching TRBD2. The CDR3 has 13 amino acids. V shed 5 bases and J 6 bases; nucleotides not matched to a gene: 5. The germline CDR1 and CDR2 sequences are SGHAT and FQNNGV. CDR3 amino acids: CASSQAGAQTQYF. The CDR3 nucleotides are TGTGCCAGCAGCCAAGCGGGAGCGCAGACCCAGTACTTC.

The V call is TRBV5-1, the J call TRBJ2-1; 9 bases match TRBD2. V shed 0 bases and J 5 bases; nucleotides not matched to a gene: 6. In germline, CDR1 is SGHRS, CDR2 YFSETQ. The CDR3 runs to 16 residues. As DNA, the CDR3 is TGCGCCAGCAGCTTGGTTCTAGCGGGGAAAAACAATGAGCAGTTCTTC. This translates into CASSLVLAGKNNEQFF.

This chain uses TRBV4-1 with TRBJ2-7; maybe TRBD1 (6 bases). This CDR3 has 15 residues. V lost 1 base, J lost 4 bases, and 14 bases lay in between. Germline CDR1 is MGHRA and CDR2 is YSYEKL. In nucleotides, the CDR3 is TGCGCCAGCAGCCAAGTAACCACAGGGCTATACGAGCAGTACTTC. Translating gives CASSQVTTGLYEQYF.

The V and J genes are TRBV5-1 and TRBJ2-7, with D possibly matching TRBD1 (5 bases). CDR3 size: 14 residues. Germline V gene lookup returns CDR1 SGHRS and CDR2 YFSETQ. Trimming pared 3 bases from V and 6 bases from J, leaving 16 bases between. The DNA of the CDR3 is TGCGCCAGCAGCTACCCGCTACAGGACGCCGAGCAGTACTTC. As protein: CASSYPLQDAEQYF.

The chain has TRBV4-1 and TRBJ1-2; 10 bases map to TRBD1. Germline CDR1 MGHRA, CDR2 YSYEKL. This CDR3 has 15 amino acids. Losses at the gene ends were 5 bases for V and 9 bases for J; bases not matched to a gene: 12. The CDR3 is CASSFGGDRGKSYTF. DNA of the CDR3: TGCGCCAGCAGCTTCGGCGGGGACAGGGGTAAGAGCTACACCTTC.

This clone has just one count. The chain combines TRBV11-2 with TRBJ2-7, with TRBD2 identical over 7 bases. J lost 4 bases, V lost 5 bases, and 11 bases had no gene match. Germline-derived CDR1 and CDR2 are SGHAT and FQNNGV. This CDR3 is built from 15 residues. This CDR3 is CASSRTSQAGYEQYF. CDR3 DNA: TGTGCCAGCAGCCGGACTTCTCAAGCGGGGTACGAGCAGTACTTC.

This clone was counted only a few times. V usage is TRBV5-1 and J usage is TRBJ2-7, with D unclear. Trimming removed 0 bases at V and 0 bases at J, with 10 bases between. Germline CDR1 reads SGHRS; CDR2 reads YFSETQ. The CDR3 loop spans 15 amino acids. The chain's CDR3 is CASSLGRPNSYEQYF. CDR3 nucleotides: TGCGCCAGCAGCTTGGGGCGGCCGAACTCCTACGAGCAGTACTTC.

V and J are TRBV7-9 and TRBJ1-1, with TRBD1 matching 8 bases. The V gene end was trimmed by 5 bases and the J gene end by 5 bases; junction bases not matched to a gene: 4. The CDR3 has 13 residues. Per germline, CDR1 SEHNR and CDR2 FQNEAQ (reference sequence). The CDR3 loop reads CASSQDRETEAFF. CDR3 sequence (DNA): TGTGCCAGCAGCCAGGACAGGGAAACTGAAGCTTTCTTT.

The V and J genes are TRBV4-1 and TRBJ2-7; 11 bases are a match to TRBD2. Per the germline V gene, CDR1 is MGHRA and CDR2 is YSYEKL. The length of the CDR3 is 15 residues. V was clipped by 5 bases and J by 6 bases; unmatched bases: 9. In nucleotides, the CDR3 is TGCGCCAGCAGCTATGAACTAGCGGGAGTTATCGAGCAGTACTTC. It specifies CASSYELAGVIEQYF.

As to this clone: Other DNA sequences in the sample encode the same CDR3. The chain combines TRBV7-9 with TRBJ2-2, with D tentatively TRBD2 (6 bases). Germline V CDR1 and CDR2: SEHNR, FQNEAQ (reference sequence). The CDR3 sequence is 15 residues long. The V gene lost 3 bases and the J gene lost 1 base, with 9 bases spanning the gap. DNA of the CDR3: TGTGCCAGCAGCTTTTTAGCGGTGAACACCGGGGAGCTGTTTTTT. Amino acids: CASSFLAVNTGELFF.